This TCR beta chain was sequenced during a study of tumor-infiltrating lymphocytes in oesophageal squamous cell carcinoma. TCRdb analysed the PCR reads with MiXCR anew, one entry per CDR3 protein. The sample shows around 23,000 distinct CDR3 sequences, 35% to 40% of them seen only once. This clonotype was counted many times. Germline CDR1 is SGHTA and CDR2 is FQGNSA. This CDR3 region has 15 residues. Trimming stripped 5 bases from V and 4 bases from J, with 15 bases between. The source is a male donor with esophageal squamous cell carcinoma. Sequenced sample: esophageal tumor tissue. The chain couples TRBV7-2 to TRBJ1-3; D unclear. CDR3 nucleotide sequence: TGTGCCAGCAGCCGAGGACCCGGGGTCGGAAACACCATATATTTT. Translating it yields CASSRGPGVGNTIYF.